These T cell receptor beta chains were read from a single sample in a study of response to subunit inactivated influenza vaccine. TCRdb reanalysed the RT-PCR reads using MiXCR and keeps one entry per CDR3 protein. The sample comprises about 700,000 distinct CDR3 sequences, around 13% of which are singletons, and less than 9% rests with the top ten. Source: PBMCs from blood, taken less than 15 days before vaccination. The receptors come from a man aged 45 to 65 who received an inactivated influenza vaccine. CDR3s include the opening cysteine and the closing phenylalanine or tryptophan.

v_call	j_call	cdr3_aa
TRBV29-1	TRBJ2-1	CSVEEVGRANEQFF
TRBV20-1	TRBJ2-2	CSARPGVGSLNTGELFF
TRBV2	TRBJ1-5	CASQTRVTQPQHF
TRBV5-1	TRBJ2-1	CASSLGVNLLYNEQFF
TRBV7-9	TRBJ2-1	CASSPHPQQGWNEQFF
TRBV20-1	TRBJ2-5	CSARDKGTTSSTQYF
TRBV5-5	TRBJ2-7	CASSPEGAGEQYF
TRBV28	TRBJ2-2	CASSSSWGTGELFF
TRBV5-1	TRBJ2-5	CASSERLAGGFQETQYF
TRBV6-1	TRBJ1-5	CASRRDGAVSNQPQHF
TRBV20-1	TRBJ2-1	CSASGAHNEQFF
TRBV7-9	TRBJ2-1	CASSSGGLAAEQFF
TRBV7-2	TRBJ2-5	CASSLVQGYETQYF
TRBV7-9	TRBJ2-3	CASVWGSTDTQYF
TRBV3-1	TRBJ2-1	CASSLRVGGNEQFF
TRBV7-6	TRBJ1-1	CASSSWTRVAFF
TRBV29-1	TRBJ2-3	CSISALYTDTQYF
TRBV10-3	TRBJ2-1	CAITGIAGGYNEQFF
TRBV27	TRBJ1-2	CASTPLGTGMGGYTF
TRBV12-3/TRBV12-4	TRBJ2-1	CASSDTGGVPEQFF
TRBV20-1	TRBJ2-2	CSARDHSGSSTGELFF
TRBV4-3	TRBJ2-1	CASSQERGVGEQFF
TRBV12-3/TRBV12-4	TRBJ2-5	CASSTQNQETQYF
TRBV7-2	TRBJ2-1	CASSSLAGVYNEQFF
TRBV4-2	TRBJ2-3	CASSQDAWRGALHF
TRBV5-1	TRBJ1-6	CASSLEVTGTSPLHF
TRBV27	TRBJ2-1	CASSLGTSGVEQFF
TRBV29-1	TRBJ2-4	CSVVGRLAKTIQYF
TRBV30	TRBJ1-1	CAGDTGTANTEAFF
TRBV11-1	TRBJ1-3	CASSPPWGQTSSGNTIYF
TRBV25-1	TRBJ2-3	CASRGIGTGSTDTQYF
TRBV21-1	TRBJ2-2	CASGGGVDTGELFF
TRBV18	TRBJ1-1	CASSPGAAGAFF
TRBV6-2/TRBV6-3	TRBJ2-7	CASSYSIVVEQYF
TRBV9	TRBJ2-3	CASSVVGSLSTDTQYF